Shown below are 28 T cell receptor beta chains from a single sample sequenced in a study of CD8+CD57+ T cells in acquired aplastic anemia. For CDR3 and TCR beta VDJ profiling, genomic DNA was the template used. TCRdb analysed the reads with MiXCR anew, one entry per CDR3 protein. The sample lists some 150,000 distinct CDR3 sequences, 41% seen once, with 8% to 9.5% in the top ten. Sequencing was done on a sample of sorted CD4+, CD8+, or CD8+CD57+ T cells (not recorded which) from PBMCs. These receptors originate from a human donor in good health, serving as a control.

As regards this clonotype: The junction differs from germline at one of its ends, possibly a read error. The chain has TRBV10-3 and TRBJ1-2; D uncertain. CDR1 is ENHRY and CDR2 is SYGVKD in the germline V gene. The CDR3 consists of 12 residues. The CDR3 DNA sequence: TGTGCCACCAGTAACCGGGAGGCTGGCTACACCTTC. Translating it yields CATSNREAGYTF.

This clonotype showed up many times. V usage is TRBV6-1 and J usage is TRBJ1-5; D remains unclear. Germline V CDR1 and CDR2: MNHNS, SASEGT. CDR3 length: 13 amino acids. Trimming pared 10 bases from V and 0 bases from J, leaving 10 bases between. CDR3 nucleotide sequence: TGTGCCACCCAGGAGGTTAGCAATCAGCCCCAGCATTTT. This sequence encodes CATQEVSNQPQHF.

The J gene is TRBJ2-7, the V gene TRBV3-1, with TRBD1 identical over 8 bases. Looked up from germline, CDR1 is LGHDT and CDR2 is YNNKEL (reference sequence). This CDR3 comprises 16 residues. The V segment lost 0 bases and the J segment 2 bases; nucleotides outside the gene matches: 6. This CDR3 is CASSQDVGQGPYEQYF. CDR3 bases: TGTGCCAGCAGCCAAGATGTAGGACAGGGACCCTACGAGCAGTACTTC.

The V call is TRBV19, the J call TRBJ1-1; D call uncertain. V lost 3 bases to trimming and J lost 7 bases, with 12 bases between them. Germline CDR1 and CDR2: LNHDA and SQIVND (reference sequence). This CDR3 region has 13 residues. The CDR3 is CASSIPAQREAFF. The DNA for the CDR3 is TGTGCCAGTAGTATTCCCGCGCAGCGTGAAGCTTTCTTT.

This chain joins TRBV19 and TRBJ1-3; no reliable D call. Germline CDR1 and CDR2: LNHDA and SQIVND (reference sequence). V dropped 7 bases and J dropped 0 bases, with 10 bases sitting between them. CDR3 size: 14 residues. The CDR3 sequence is CASKEGFSGNTIYF. Here the CDR3 DNA reads TGTGCCAGTAAGGAGGGCTTCTCTGGAAACACCATATATTTT.

J is TRBJ2-1 and V is TRBV27, with 8 bases aligning to TRBD1. The germline V gene has CDR1 MNHEY and CDR2 SMNVEV (reference sequence). The CDR3 totals 14 residues. The V gene end was trimmed by 8 bases and the J gene end by 10 bases; junction bases not matched to a gene: 13. Written as DNA, the CDR3 is TGTGCCAGCTCTCCGGCGGACAGGGCTTACGAGCAGTTCTTC. This gives the protein CASSPADRAYEQFF.

As to this clonotype: This may come from a read error, since a much larger clone is one base off. The chain is built from TRBV12-3 or TRBV12-4 and TRBJ1-1; D is unclear. This CDR3 is built from 15 residues. This CDR3 reads CASSTPNMGNAEAFF. As DNA, the CDR3 is TGTGCCAGCAGTACACCGAACATGGGGAACGCTGAAGCTTTCTTT.

This clonotype showed up many times. This chain links TRBV5-5 with TRBJ1-1; D ambiguous. The germline CDR1 and CDR2 sequences are SGHKS and YYEKEE (reference sequence). V was trimmed by 0 bases and J by 0 bases, leaving 9 bases between them. This CDR3 comprises 15 residues. The CDR3 coding sequence is TGTGCCAGCAGCTTGGCCCCAGCGCTGAACACTGAAGCTTTCTTT. Translation: CASSLAPALNTEAFF.

This clonotype was detected many times. V and J are TRBV2 and TRBJ1-6; 8 bases are shared with TRBD1. The CDR3 totals 14 residues. The ends lost 0 bases at V and 9 bases at J; junction bases unmatched: 1. CDR1 is SNHLY and CDR2 is FYNNEI in the germline V gene. The CDR3 coding sequence is TGTGCCAGCAGTGAAGCGGGACAGGTTTCACCCCTCCACTTT. This codes for CASSEAGQVSPLHF.

V gene TRBV5-1 combines with J gene TRBJ2-1; D gene ambiguous. V was pared by 0 bases and J by 7 bases, with 11 bases between. The CDR3 runs to 14 residues. Germline V gives CDR1 SGHRS, CDR2 YFSETQ. The CDR3 nucleotides read TGCGCCAGCAGCTTGGGGGCAGAACAAAATGAGCAGTTCTTC. Protein: CASSLGAEQNEQFF.

The chain combines TRBV2 with TRBJ1-5; 7 bases are a match to TRBD1. The germline V gene encodes CDR1 SNHLY and CDR2 FYNNEI. The CDR3 consists of 13 residues. Trimming at V came to 7 bases and at J to 4 bases, leaving 4 bases not matched to a gene. The CDR3 reads CASNRQGNQPQHF. CDR3 DNA: TGTGCCAGCAATAGACAGGGAAATCAGCCCCAGCATTTT.

This clonotype was picked up many times. The genes are TRBV12-3 or TRBV12-4 and TRBJ1-2; D uncertain. The CDR3 runs to 11 residues. V lost 8 bases and J lost 3, with 7 bases in between. The CDR3 DNA sequence: TGTGCCAGCGGGAGTTACTATGGCTACACCTTC. As protein: CASGSYYGYTF.

The CDR3 here is CASSDSGNRAFF. CDR3 bases: TGTGCCAGCAGTGACTCAGGGAATCGGGCTTTCTTT. This chain joins TRBV2 and TRBJ1-1; maybe TRBD1 (5 bases). Trimming removed 3 bases from V and 11 bases from J, with 13 bases in between. The CDR3 contains 12 residues. Germline CDR1 reads SNHLY; CDR2 reads FYNNEI. Full variable domain (rest looked up from reference TRBV2 and TRBJ1-1): EPEVTQTPSHQVTQMGQEVILRCVPISNHLYFYWYRQILGQKVEFLVSFYNNEISEKSEIFDDQFSVERPDGSNFTLKIRSTKLEDSAMYFCASSDSGNRAFFGQGTRLTVV.

This clonotype was seen just once. V and J are TRBV10-2 and TRBJ2-1, with D unresolved. Per the germline V gene, CDR1 is WSHSY and CDR2 is SAAADI. This CDR3 has 12 residues. The V gene lost 2 bases and the J gene lost 9 bases, with 8 bases spanning the gap. CDR3 amino acids: CASSERRPEQFF. The CDR3 bases are TGCGCCAGCAGTGAGCGCCGGCCTGAGCAGTTCTTC.

In the case of this clonotype: A much more abundant neighbour one base away suggests this may be a read error. The rearrangement links TRBV5-1 to TRBJ1-4; tentatively, D is TRBD1 (5 bases). Germline V lookup: CDR1 SGHRS, CDR2 YFSETQ. Trimming took off 4 bases at V and 7 bases at J, with 17 bases between the two ends. CDR3 length: 15 residues. The CDR3 reads CASSLGTALSEKLFF. The CDR3 DNA follows: TGCGCCAGCAGCCTAGGGACCGCTCTTAGTGAAAAACTGTTTTTT.

In its sample, this clonotype was seen many times. The chain recombines TRBV9 with TRBJ2-3, with 13 bases identical to TRBD2. V lost 6 bases to trimming and J lost 4 bases; unmatched junction nucleotides: 2. CDR3 size: 14 residues. Germline CDR1 SGDLS, CDR2 YYNGEE. As DNA, the CDR3 is TGTGCCAGCAACGGACTAGCGGGAGCAGATACGCAGTATTTT. The encoded protein is CASNGLAGADTQYF. Complete variable domain (other parts from reference TRBV9 and TRBJ2-3): DSGVTQTPKHLITATGQRVTLRCSPRSGDLSVYWYQQSLDQGLQFLIQYYNGEERAKGNILERFSAQQFPDLHSELNLSSLELGDSALYFCASNGLAGADTQYFGPGTRLTVL.

The chain joins TRBV10-1 to TRBJ2-7, with TRBD1 matching 7 bases. This CDR3 is 14 amino acids long. Germline V gives CDR1 WNHNN, CDR2 SYGVQD (reference sequence). Trimming took 3 bases from V and 7 from J; bases not matched to a gene: 9. CDR3 sequence (DNA): TGCGCCAGCAGTGATAGGGGACAGCCTCAGGAGCAGTACTTC. This sequence encodes CASSDRGQPQEQYF.

The chain uses TRBV3-1 and TRBJ1-3; D gene uncertain. The V and J ends lost 5 bases and 8 bases respectively, with 7 bases between them. CDR1 is LGHDT, CDR2 YNNKEL, per germline (reference sequence). The CDR3 length is 11 residues. This chain's CDR3 is CASSYGDTIYF. CDR3 nucleotide sequence: TGTGCCAGCAGCTACGGAGACACCATATATTTT. The whole variable domain, filled in from reference TRBV3-1 and TRBJ1-3, reads DTAVSQTPKYLVTQMGNDKSIKCEQNLGHDTMYWYKQDSKKFLKIMFSYNNKELIINETVPNRFSPKSPDKAHLNLHINSLELGDSAVYFCASSYGDTIYFGEGSWLTVV.

This clonotype came up many times. V is TRBV2 and J is TRBJ1-1; D may be TRBD1 (5 bases). The V and J ends lost 3 bases and 4 bases respectively, with 6 bases between them. Germline CDR1 reads SNHLY; CDR2 reads FYNNEI. This CDR3 has 12 residues. CDR3 protein: CASSEGGTEAFF. In DNA, the CDR3 is TGTGCCAGCAGTGAGGGGGGCACTGAAGCTTTCTTT.

There are many counts of this clonotype. J is TRBJ2-7 and V is TRBV4-1; 11 bases are a match to TRBD2. From germline, CDR1 is MGHRA and CDR2 YSYEKL. The CDR3 totals 18 residues. V was clipped by 0 bases and J by 2 bases; unmatched bases: 9. Here the CDR3 reads CASSQDSGRAILAYEQYF. CDR3 nucleotide sequence: TGCGCCAGCAGCCAAGATAGCGGGAGGGCCATTTTAGCCTACGAGCAGTACTTC.

This clonotype has ten or more counts. J is TRBJ2-7 and V is TRBV6-1, with TRBD2 matching over 8 bases. This CDR3 is 14 amino acids long. V was clipped by 7 bases and J by 4 bases; unmatched bases: 9. The V gene's germline CDR1 is MNHNS and CDR2 SASEGT. CDR3 sequence (DNA): TGTGCCAGCAAGACTACTAGCGGTCCGTACGAGCAGTACTTC. Its translation: CASKTTSGPYEQYF.

This clonotype has ten or more counts. V and J are TRBV11-2 and TRBJ2-5; D ambiguous. Germline V gene sequence: CDR1 SGHAT, CDR2 FQNNGV. The CDR3 is 13 amino acids. V lost 1 base, J lost 5 bases, and 8 bases lay in between. CDR3 in DNA: TGTGCCAGCAGCTTAGGGGCAGTGGAGACCCAGTACTTC. As protein: CASSLGAVETQYF.

This chain connects TRBV9 to TRBJ1-2, with 9 bases that match TRBD1. This CDR3 spans 14 amino acids. Germline values: CDR1 SGDLS, CDR2 YYNGEE. Trimming removed 3 bases from V and 7 bases from J; junction bases left unmatched: 7. CDR3 nucleotide sequence: TGTGCCAGCAGCGCTGGACAGGGGACCTCTGGCTACACCTTC. The encoded protein is CASSAGQGTSGYTF.

This clonotype was seen a handful of times. This chain joins TRBV24-1 and TRBJ2-7; TRBD1 might be the D (7 bases). From germline, CDR1 is KGHDR and CDR2 SFDVKD. CDR3 length equals 14 residues. Trimming shortened V by 2 bases and J by 2 bases, and 9 bases separated the two germline ends. The CDR3 loop is CATSDSGGTYEQYF. CDR3 sequence (DNA): TGTGCCACCAGTGATTCAGGGGGGACCTACGAGCAGTACTTC.

The V call is TRBV24-1, the J call TRBJ2-2; 7 bases agree with TRBD1. The CDR3 has 15 amino acids. Germline CDR1 KGHDR, CDR2 SFDVKD. J lost 8 bases, V lost 5 bases, and 10 bases had no gene match. CDR3: CATSAAGGYPGELFF. The CDR3 region has the DNA TGTGCCACCAGTGCGGCAGGGGGTTACCCGGGGGAGCTGTTTTTT.

The genes are TRBV5-4 and TRBJ2-1; maybe TRBD2 (5 bases). The CDR3 sequence is 16 residues long. Trimming pared 0 bases from V and 0 bases from J, leaving 10 bases between. Germline-derived CDR1 and CDR2 are SGHNT and YYREEE (reference sequence). CDR3 sequence reads: CASSLAGSSSYNEQFF. The CDR3 DNA reads TGTGCCAGCAGCTTGGCGGGGAGTAGCTCCTACAATGAGCAGTTCTTC.

In this sample, this clonotype turned up many times. The rearrangement uses TRBV20-1 and TRBJ2-1; 13 bases line up with TRBD2. The CDR3 is 18 residues long. V shed 2 bases and J 1 base; nucleotides not matched to a gene: 8. CDR1 and CDR2 from the germline V gene are DFQATT and SNEGSKA (reference sequence). Here the CDR3 DNA reads TGCAGTGCTAGAAAGGGGGGACTAGCGGGGTTATCCTACAATGAGCAGTTCTTC. The encoded protein is CSARKGGLAGLSYNEQFF.

Remarks on this clonotype: At one end the junction does not follow the germline gene, possibly because of a read error. This sequence joins TRBV7-7 and TRBJ2-7; 9 bases are a match to TRBD1. The CDR3 is made up of 14 amino acids. From germline, CDR1 is SSHAT and CDR2 FNYEAQ (reference sequence). For the CDR3, the DNA is TGTGCTAGCAGCTCCCGGACAGGGGCTGGCGAGCAGTACTTC. Protein product: CASSSRTGAGEQYF.